Sequencing of this T cell receptor beta chain was carried out in a study of OX40 agonist ivuxolimab in advanced cancers. The CDR3 runs 13 residues. The V and J ends lost 5 bases and 4 bases, in that order; junction bases with no gene match: 1. CDR1 is SGHRS, CDR2 YFSETQ, per germline. TCRdb keeps only in-frame clones here, not all; method: immunoSEQ multiplex PCR. The table lists approximately 72,000 clones, around nine tenths of them singletons. The sample consisted of CD4+ or CD8+ T cells sorted from blood, taken in a trial of the OX40 agonist ivuxolimab. The receptor's source is an adult with an advanced solid tumor such as melanoma, head and neck, liver or kidney cancer. V gene TRBV5-1 combines with J gene TRBJ2-1; 9 bases agree with TRBD2. DNA for the CDR3: TGCGCCAGCAGGACTAGCGGTTACAATGAGCAGTTCTTC. Protein product: CASRTSGYNEQFF. The entire variable domain, with the rest obtained from reference TRBV5-1 and TRBJ2-1, is as follows: KAGVTQTPRYLIKTRGQQVTLSCSPISGHRSVSWYQQTPGQGLQFLFEYFSETQRNKGNFPGRFSGRQFSNSRSEMNVSTLELGDSALYLCASRTSGYNEQFFGPGTRLTVL.